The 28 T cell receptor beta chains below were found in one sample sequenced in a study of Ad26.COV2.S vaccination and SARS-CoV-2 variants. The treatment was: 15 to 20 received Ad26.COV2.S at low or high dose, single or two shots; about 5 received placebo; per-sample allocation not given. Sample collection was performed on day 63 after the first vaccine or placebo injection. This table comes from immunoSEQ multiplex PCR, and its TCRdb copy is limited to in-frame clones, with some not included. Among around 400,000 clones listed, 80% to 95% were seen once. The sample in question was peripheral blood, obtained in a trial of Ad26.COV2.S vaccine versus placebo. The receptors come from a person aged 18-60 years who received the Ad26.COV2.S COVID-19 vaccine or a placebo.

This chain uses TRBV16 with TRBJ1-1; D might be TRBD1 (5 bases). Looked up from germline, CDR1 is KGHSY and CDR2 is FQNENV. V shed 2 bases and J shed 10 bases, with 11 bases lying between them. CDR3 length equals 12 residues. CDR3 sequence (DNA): TGTGCCAGCAGCCAACTCGGGACCTCAGCTTTCTTT. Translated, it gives CASSQLGTSAFF.

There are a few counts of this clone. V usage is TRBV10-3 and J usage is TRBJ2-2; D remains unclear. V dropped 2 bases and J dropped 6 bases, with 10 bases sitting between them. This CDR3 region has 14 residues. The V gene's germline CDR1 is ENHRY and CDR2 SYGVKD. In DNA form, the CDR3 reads TGTGCCATCAGTGAGCTTGGACCTGCCGGGGAGCTGTTTTTT. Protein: CAISELGPAGELFF.

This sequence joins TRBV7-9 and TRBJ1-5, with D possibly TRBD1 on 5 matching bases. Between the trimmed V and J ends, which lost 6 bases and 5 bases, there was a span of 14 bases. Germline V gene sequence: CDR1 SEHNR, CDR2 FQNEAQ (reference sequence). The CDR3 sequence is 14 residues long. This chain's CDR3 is CASRGSGRDQPQHF. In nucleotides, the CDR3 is TGTGCCAGCAGGGGCTCAGGGAGGGATCAGCCCCAGCATTTT.

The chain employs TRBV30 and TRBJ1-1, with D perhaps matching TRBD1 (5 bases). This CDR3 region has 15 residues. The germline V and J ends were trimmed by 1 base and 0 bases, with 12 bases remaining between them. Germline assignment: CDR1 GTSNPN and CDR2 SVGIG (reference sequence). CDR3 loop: CAWSGAGSLNTEAFF. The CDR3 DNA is TGTGCCTGGAGTGGTGCAGGGTCCCTGAACACTGAAGCTTTCTTT.

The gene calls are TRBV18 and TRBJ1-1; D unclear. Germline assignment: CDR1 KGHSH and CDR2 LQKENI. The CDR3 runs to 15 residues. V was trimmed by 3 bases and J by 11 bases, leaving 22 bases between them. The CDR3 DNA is TGTGCCAGCTCACCCCAGGACGGACCTTTCCTCGGGGCTTTCTTT. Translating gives CASSPQDGPFLGAFF.

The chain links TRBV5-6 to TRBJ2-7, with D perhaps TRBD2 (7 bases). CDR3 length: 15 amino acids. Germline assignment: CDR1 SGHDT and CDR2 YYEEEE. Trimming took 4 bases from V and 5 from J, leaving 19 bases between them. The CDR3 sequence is CASSPLGVGGDEQYF. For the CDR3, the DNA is TGTGCCAGCAGCCCCCTAGGCGTAGGGGGGGACGAGCAGTACTTC. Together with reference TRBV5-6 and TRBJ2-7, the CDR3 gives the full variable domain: DAGVTQSPTHLIKTRGQQVTLRCSPKSGHDTVSWYQQALGQGPQFIFQYYEEEERQRGNFPDRFSGHQFPNYSSELNVNALLLGDSALYLCASSPLGVGGDEQYFGPGTRLTVT.

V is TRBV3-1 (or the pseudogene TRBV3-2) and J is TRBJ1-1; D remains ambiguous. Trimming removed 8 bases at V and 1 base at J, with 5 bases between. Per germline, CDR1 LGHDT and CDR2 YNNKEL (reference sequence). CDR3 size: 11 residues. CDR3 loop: CASRSNTEAFF. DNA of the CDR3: TGTGCCAGCCGGTCGAACACTGAAGCTTTCTTT.

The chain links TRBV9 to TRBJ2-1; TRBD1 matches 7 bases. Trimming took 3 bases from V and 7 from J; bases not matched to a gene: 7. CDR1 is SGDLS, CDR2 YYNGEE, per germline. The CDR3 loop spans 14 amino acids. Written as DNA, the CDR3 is TGTGCCAGCAGCGAACAACAGGGGCGGAATGAGCAGTTCTTC. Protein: CASSEQQGRNEQFF.

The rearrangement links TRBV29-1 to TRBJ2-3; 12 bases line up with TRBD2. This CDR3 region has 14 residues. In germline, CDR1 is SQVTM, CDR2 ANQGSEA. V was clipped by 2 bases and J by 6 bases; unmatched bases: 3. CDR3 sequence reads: CSVELAGGADTQYF. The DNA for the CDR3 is TGCAGCGTTGAACTAGCGGGAGGGGCTGATACGCAGTATTTT.

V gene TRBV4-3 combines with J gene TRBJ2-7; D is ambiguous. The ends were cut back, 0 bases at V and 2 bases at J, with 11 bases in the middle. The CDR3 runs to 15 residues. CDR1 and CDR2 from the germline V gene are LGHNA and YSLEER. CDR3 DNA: TGCGCCAGCAGCCAAGATGGCGGATTAGCCTACGAGCAGTACTTC. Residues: CASSQDGGLAYEQYF.

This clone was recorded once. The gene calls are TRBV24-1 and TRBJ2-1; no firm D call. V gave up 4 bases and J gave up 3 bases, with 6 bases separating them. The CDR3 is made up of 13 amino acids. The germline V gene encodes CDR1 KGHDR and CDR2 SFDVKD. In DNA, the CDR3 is TGTGCCACCAGTGACCCGAACTACAATGAGCAGTTCTTC. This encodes CATSDPNYNEQFF.

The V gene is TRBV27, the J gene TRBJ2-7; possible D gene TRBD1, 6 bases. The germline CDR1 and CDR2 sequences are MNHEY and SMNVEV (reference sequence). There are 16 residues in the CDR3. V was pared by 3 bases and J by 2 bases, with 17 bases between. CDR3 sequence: CASSLSAGGQTYEQYF. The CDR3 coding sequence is TGTGCCAGCAGTTTGTCCGCTGGGGGACAAACCTACGAGCAGTACTTC.

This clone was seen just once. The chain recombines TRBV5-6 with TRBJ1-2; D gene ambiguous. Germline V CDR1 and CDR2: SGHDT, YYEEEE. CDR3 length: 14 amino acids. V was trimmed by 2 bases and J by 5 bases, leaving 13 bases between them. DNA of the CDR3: TGTGCCAGCAGCTTCGGGAGAGTTTTGTATGGCTACACCTTC. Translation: CASSFGRVLYGYTF. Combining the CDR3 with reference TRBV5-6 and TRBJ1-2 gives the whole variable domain DAGVTQSPTHLIKTRGQQVTLRCSPKSGHDTVSWYQQALGQGPQFIFQYYEEEERQRGNFPDRFSGHQFPNYSSELNVNALLLGDSALYLCASSFGRVLYGYTFGSGTRLTVV.

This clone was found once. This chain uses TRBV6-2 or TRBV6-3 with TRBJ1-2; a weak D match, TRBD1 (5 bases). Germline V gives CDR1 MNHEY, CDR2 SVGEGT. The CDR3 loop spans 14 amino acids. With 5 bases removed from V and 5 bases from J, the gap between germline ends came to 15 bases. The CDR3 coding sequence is TGTGCCAGCAGTCGGGACGGCCCGGCTTATGGCTACACCTTC. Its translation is CASSRDGPAYGYTF.

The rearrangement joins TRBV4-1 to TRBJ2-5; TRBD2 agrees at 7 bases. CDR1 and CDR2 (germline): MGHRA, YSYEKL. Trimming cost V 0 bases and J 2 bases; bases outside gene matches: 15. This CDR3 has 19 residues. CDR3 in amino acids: CASSQDGRGGRFGQETQYF. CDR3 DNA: TGCGCCAGCAGCCAAGATGGACGAGGCGGGAGATTCGGGCAAGAGACCCAGTACTTC.

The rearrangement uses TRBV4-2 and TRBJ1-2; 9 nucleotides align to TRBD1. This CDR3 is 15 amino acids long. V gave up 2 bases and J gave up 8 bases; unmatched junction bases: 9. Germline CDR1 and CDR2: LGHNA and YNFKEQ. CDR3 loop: CASSQTGTQGAGYTF. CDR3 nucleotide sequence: TGTGCCAGCAGCCAAACGGGGACACAGGGGGCCGGCTACACCTTC.

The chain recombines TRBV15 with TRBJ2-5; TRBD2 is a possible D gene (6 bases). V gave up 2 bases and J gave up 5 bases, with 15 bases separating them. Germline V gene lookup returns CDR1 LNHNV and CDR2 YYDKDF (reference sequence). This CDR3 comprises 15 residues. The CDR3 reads CATSRPLAVTETQYF. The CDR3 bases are TGTGCCACCAGCAGACCACTAGCCGTAACGGAGACCCAGTACTTC.

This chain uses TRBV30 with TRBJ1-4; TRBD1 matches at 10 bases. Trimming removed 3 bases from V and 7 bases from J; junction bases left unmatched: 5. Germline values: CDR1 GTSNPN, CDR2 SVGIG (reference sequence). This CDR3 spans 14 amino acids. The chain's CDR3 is CAWSDRGRGEKLFF. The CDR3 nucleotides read TGTGCCTGGAGCGACAGGGGGCGAGGTGAAAAACTGTTTTTT.

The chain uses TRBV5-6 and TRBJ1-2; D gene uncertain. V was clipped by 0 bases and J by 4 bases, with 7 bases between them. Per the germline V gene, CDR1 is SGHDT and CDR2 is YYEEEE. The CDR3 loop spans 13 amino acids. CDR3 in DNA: TGTGCCAGCAGCTTGGAACGGTTCTATGGCTACACCTTC. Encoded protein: CASSLERFYGYTF.

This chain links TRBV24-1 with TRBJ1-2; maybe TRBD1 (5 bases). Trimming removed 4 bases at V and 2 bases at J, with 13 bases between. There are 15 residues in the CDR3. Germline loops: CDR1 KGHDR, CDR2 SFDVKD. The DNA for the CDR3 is TGTGCCACCAGTGACCGAGCGAGACAGAACTATGGCTACACCTTC. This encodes CATSDRARQNYGYTF.

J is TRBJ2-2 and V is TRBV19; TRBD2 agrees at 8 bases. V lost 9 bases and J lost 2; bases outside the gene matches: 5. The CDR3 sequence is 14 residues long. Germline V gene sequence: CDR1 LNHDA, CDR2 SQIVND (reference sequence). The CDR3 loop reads CASLLAVNTGELFF. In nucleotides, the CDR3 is TGTGCCAGCCTACTAGCGGTAAACACCGGGGAGCTGTTTTTT.

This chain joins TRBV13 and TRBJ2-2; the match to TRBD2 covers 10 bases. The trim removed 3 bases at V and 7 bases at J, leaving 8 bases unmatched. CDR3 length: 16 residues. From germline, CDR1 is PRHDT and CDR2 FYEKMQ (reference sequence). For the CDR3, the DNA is TGTGCCAGCAGCTTCCTAGCGGGAGTAAGTGACGGGGAGCTGTTTTTT. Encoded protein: CASSFLAGVSDGELFF.

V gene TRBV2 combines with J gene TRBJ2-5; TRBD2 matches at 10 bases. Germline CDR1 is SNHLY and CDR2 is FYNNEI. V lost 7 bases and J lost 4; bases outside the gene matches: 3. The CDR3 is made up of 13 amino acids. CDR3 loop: CASNLAGAETQYF. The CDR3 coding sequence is TGTGCCAGCAATCTAGCGGGAGCAGAGACCCAGTACTTC.

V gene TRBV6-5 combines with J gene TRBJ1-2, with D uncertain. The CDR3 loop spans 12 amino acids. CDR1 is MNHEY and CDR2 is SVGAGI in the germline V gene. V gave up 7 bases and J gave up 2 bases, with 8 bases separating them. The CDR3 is CASTDGNYGYTF. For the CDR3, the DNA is TGTGCCAGCACGGACGGAAACTATGGCTACACCTTC.

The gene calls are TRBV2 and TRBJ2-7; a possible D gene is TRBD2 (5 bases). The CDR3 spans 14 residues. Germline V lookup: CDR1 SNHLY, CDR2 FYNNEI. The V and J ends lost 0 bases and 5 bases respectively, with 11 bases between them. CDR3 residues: CASSEALIANEQYF. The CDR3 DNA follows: TGTGCCAGCAGTGAAGCGCTTATAGCGAACGAGCAGTACTTC.

The CDR3 spells CASSESAGGPFNEQFF. The CDR3 nucleotides read TGCGCCAGCAGTGAGTCGGCGGGAGGGCCCTTCAATGAGCAGTTCTTC. This chain uses TRBV10-1 with TRBJ2-1; 9 nucleotides match TRBD2. The CDR3 has 16 residues. V was pared by 0 bases and J by 6 bases, with 6 bases of the junction left unmatched. Per germline, CDR1 WNHNN and CDR2 SYGVQD (reference sequence).

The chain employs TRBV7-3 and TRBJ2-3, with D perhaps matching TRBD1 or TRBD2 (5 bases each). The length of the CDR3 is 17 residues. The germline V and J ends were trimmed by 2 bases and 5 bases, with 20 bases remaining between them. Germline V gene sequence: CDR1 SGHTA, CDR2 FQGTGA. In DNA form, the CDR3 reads TGTGCCAGCAGCTTACTGAGGGACGGGCCCTTGGGAGATACGCAGTATTTT. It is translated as CASSLLRDGPLGDTQYF.

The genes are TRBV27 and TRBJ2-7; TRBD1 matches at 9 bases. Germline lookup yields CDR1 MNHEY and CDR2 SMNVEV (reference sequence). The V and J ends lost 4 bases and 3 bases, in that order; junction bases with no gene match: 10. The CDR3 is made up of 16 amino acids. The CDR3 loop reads CASSWTWTGEVYEQYF. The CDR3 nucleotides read TGTGCCAGCAGTTGGACCTGGACAGGGGAGGTCTACGAGCAGTACTTC.